Below are 10 T cell receptor beta chains sequenced from a single sample in a study of T and B cells in COVID-19 patients. Blood genomic DNA input for TRB amplification was about 250-550 ng. Multiplex PCR with BIOMED2 TRB-A/B primer pools amplified TRB rearrangements. TCRdb fed the multiplex PCR reads into MiXCR, producing one record per CDR3 protein. The data hold 7,000 to 8,500 distinct CDR3 sequences, with roughly 23% observed a single time. Sequenced input: blood. These receptors originate from a human donor who had recovered from COVID-19.

This chain links TRBV29-1 with TRBJ2-1, with TRBD2 matching over 8 bases. This CDR3 has 12 amino acids. CDR1 and CDR2 from the germline V gene are SQVTM and ANQGSEA. Losses at the gene ends were 7 bases for V and 6 bases for J; bases not matched to a gene: 5. The CDR3 here is CSGRTSSNEQFF. The CDR3 DNA sequence: TGCAGCGGGCGGACTAGCTCCAATGAGCAGTTCTTC.

Sample share makes this clonotype medium-sized. The chain employs TRBV15 and TRBJ2-7; 9 nucleotides line up with TRBD1. Trimming removed 3 bases from V and 3 bases from J; junction bases left unmatched: 9. CDR1 is LNHNV and CDR2 is YYDKDF in the germline V gene (reference sequence). CDR3 size: 16 residues. CDR3 residues: CATSRGPDRGSYEQYF. The CDR3, as DNA: TGTGCCACCAGCAGGGGCCCGGACAGGGGAAGCTACGAGCAGTACTTC.

By share of the sample, this clonotype is medium-sized (0.01 to 0.1%). The chain uses TRBV5-6 and TRBJ2-5; D call uncertain. Germline loops: CDR1 SGHDT, CDR2 YYEEEE. This CDR3 region has 13 residues. The V end lost 3 bases, the J end lost 2 bases, and 8 bases lay between the germline ends. This CDR3 reads CASSSIPQETQYF. Here the CDR3 DNA reads TGTGCCAGCAGCTCGATCCCACAAGAGACCCAGTACTTC.

This clonotype is termed large. This chain connects TRBV29-1 to TRBJ2-1; no definite D call. V lost 4 bases, J lost 9 bases, and 19 bases lay in between. Germline V CDR1 and CDR2: SQVTM, ANQGSEA. There are 14 residues in the CDR3. CDR3 DNA sequence: TGCAGCGTTGGACCGTGGGATGGGATTGGTGAGCAGTTCTTC. Amino acid sequence: CSVGPWDGIGEQFF.

This clonotype rates as medium-sized. The chain employs TRBV12-3 or TRBV12-4 and TRBJ2-7; TRBD1 matches 7 bases. The CDR3 spans 14 residues. Trimming removed 1 base from V and 5 bases from J; junction bases left unmatched: 5. Here the CDR3 reads CASSLGTGRNEQYF. CDR3 sequence (DNA): TGTGCCAGCAGTTTAGGGACAGGTCGGAACGAGCAGTACTTC.

This clonotype is judged medium-sized. The chain recombines TRBV6-5 with TRBJ2-3, with TRBD2 identical over 10 bases. J was trimmed by 2 bases and V by 6 bases; bases with no gene match: 8. The CDR3 spans 16 residues. CDR1 MNHEY and CDR2 SVGAGI come from the germline V gene. The CDR3 protein is CASSRAGTSVTDTQYF. The DNA for the CDR3 is TGTGCCAGCAGCCGGGCCGGGACTAGCGTCACAGATACGCAGTATTTT.

This clonotype is categorized as medium-sized. This chain links TRBV27 with TRBJ2-7; 10 bases agree with TRBD1. The J segment lost 2 bases and the V segment lost 5 bases, leaving 6 bases of the junction unmatched. The CDR3 has 15 amino acids. Germline lookup yields CDR1 MNHEY and CDR2 SMNVEV (reference sequence). The CDR3 bases are TGTGCCAGCAGTCTTCGGGGACAGGGGACCTACGAGCAGTACTTC. It is translated as CASSLRGQGTYEQYF.

Regarding this clonotype: A much larger clone sits a single nucleotide away, making a read error possible. The chain uses TRBV6-4 and TRBJ2-1, with D possibly matching TRBD2 (6 bases). Germline CDR1 reads MRHNA; CDR2 reads SNTAGT. The length of the CDR3 is 15 residues. V lost 6 bases and J 4 bases, leaving 16 bases between the germline ends. The CDR3 region has the DNA TGTGCCAGCAGCGAGACTGGCGGGGATTACAATGAGCAGTTCTTC. This codes for CASSETGGDYNEQFF.

By its share, this clonotype is medium-sized (0.01 to 0.1%). V and J are TRBV6-5 and TRBJ2-1; 8 positions agree with TRBD2. Germline CDR1 reads MNHEY; CDR2 reads SVGAGI. Germline trimming cut 0 bases from V and 4 bases from J; bases unmatched to any gene: 8. The CDR3 spans 17 residues. The CDR3 DNA follows: TGTGCCAGCAGTTACTCCCTTGGTAGCGGGAATTACAATGAGCAGTTCTTC. Protein product: CASSYSLGSGNYNEQFF.

This clonotype came up a few times. In DNA form, the CDR3 reads TGTGCCAGCAGCTCACGGGGACAGGGCGGCACTGAAGCTTTCTTT. Its translation: CASSSRGQGGTEAFF. The genes are TRBV13 and TRBJ1-1; 9 bases agree with TRBD1. The V gene end was trimmed by 4 bases and the J gene end by 4 bases; junction bases not matched to a gene: 7. CDR1 PRHDT and CDR2 FYEKMQ come from the germline V gene (reference sequence). The CDR3 sequence is 15 residues long.